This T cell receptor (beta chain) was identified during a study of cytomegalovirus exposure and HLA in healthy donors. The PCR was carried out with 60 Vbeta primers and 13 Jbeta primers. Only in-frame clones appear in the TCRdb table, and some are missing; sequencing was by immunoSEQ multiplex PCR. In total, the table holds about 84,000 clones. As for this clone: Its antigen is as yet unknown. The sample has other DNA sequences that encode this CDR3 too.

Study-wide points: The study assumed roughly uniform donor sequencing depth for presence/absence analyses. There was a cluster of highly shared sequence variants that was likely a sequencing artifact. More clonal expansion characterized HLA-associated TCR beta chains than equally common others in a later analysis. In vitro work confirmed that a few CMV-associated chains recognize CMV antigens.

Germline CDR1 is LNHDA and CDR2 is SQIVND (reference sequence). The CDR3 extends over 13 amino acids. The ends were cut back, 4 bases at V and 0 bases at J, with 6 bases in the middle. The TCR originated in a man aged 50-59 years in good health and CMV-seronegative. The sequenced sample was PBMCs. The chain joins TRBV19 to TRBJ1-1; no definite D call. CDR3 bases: TGTGCCAGTAGTACGGGGATGAACACTGAAGCTTTCTTT. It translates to CASSTGMNTEAFF.